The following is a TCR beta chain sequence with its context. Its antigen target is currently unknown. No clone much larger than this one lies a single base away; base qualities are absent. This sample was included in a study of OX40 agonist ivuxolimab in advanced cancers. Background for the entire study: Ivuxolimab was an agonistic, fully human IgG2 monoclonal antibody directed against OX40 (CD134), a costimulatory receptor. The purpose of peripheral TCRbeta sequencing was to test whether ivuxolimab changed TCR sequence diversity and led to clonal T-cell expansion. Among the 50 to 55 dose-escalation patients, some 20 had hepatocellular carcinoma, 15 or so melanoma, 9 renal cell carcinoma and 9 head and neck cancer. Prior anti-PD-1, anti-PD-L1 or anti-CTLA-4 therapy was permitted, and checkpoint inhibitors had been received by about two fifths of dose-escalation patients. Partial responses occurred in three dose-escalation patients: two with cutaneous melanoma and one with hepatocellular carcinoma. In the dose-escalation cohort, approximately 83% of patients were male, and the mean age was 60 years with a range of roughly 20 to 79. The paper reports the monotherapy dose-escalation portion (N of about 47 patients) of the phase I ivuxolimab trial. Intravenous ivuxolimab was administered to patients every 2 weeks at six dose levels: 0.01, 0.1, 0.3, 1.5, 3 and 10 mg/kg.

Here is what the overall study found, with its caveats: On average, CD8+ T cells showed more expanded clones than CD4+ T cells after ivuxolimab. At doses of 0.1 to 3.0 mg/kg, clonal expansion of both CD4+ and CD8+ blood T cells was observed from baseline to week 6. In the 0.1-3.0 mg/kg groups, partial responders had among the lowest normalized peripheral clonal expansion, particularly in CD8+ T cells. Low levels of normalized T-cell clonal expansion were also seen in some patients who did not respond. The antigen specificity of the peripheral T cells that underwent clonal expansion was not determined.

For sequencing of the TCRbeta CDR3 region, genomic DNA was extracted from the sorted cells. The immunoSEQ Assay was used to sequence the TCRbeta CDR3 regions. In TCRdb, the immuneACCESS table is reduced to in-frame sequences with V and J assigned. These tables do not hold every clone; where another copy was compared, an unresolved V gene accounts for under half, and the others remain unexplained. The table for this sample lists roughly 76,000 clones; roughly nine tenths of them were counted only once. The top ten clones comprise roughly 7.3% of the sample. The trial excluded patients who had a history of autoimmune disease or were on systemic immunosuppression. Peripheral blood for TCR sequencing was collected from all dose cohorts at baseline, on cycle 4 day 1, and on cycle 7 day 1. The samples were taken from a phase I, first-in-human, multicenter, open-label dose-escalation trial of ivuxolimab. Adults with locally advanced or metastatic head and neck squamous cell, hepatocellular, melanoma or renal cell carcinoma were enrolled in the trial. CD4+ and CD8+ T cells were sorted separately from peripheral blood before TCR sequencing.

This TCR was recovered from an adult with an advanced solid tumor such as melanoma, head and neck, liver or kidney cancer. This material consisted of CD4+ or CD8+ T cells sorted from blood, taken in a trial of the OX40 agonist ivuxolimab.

CDR3 reads: CASSEVALEQYF. The nucleotide sequence is given as TGTGCCAGCAGTGAAGTTGCCCTGGAGCAGTACTTC. The V gene is TRBV2 and the J gene is TRBJ2-7; the D gene lacks a confident call. Relative to germline, V is 1 base shorter and J is 7 bases shorter, with 8 bases between their ends. CDR1 and CDR2 (SNHLY, FYNNEI) derive from the germline V gene. From the cysteine up to the phenylalanine, the CDR3 has a length of 12 residues. The sequence is cut down to CDR3 DNA, 36 bases in frame from base 1.